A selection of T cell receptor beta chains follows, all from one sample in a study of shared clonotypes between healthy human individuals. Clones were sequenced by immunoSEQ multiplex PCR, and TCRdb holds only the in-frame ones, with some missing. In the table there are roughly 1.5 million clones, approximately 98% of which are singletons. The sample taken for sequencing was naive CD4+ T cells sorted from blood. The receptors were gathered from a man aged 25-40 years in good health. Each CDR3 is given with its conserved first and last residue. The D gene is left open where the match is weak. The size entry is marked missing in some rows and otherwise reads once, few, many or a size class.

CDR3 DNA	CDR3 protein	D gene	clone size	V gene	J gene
TGTGCCAGCAGAGGGACAGGGCTAAACTATGGCTACACCTTC	CASRGTGLNYGYTF	TRBD1	NA	TRBV27	TRBJ1-2
TGCGCCAGCAGCCAAGAGACTAGTCGCTCCTACAATGAGCAGTTCTTC	CASSQETSRSYNEQFF	NA	NA	TRBV4-3	TRBJ2-1
TGTGCCAGCAGTCGAGACGGACCCTACGAGCAGTACTTC	CASSRDGPYEQYF	NA	NA	TRBV6-1	TRBJ2-7
TGTGCCAGCAGTTTGGGACAAGTCGGGTTCCGGCAGTACTTC	CASSLGQVGFRQYF	NA	NA	TRBV27	TRBJ2-7
TGCAGCGTTGACCAGACCTATGGCTACACCTTC	CSVDQTYGYTF	NA	NA	TRBV29-1	TRBJ1-2
TGTGCCAGCACTGAGGGACGGATTTCCGAGCAGTACTTC	CASTEGRISEQYF	NA	NA	TRBV28	TRBJ2-7
TGTGCCAGCAGTGTTATCGCTCCCTCCAATGAGCAGTTCTTC	CASSVIAPSNEQFF	NA	NA	TRBV2	TRBJ2-1
TGTGCCAGCAGACAGACAGGACTGAGCTCCTACGAGCAGTACTTC	CASRQTGLSSYEQYF	NA	NA	TRBV28	TRBJ2-7
TGTGCCAGCAGTTCGGGACCAAGCTCCTACAATGAGCAGTTCTTC	CASSSGPSSYNEQFF	NA	NA	TRBV27	TRBJ2-1
TGTGCCAGCACTCTGGGGGGCTATAGCAATCAGCCCCAGCATTTT	CASTLGGYSNQPQHF	NA	NA	TRBV6-6	TRBJ1-5
TGTGCCAGCAGCCAAGGGGACAGGGGCTACGAGCAGTACTTC	CASSQGDRGYEQYF	TRBD1	NA	TRBV4-2	TRBJ2-7
TGCGCCAGCAGCGGACAGGGGGCAGTGAACCCGGGGGAGCTGTTTTTT	CASSGQGAVNPGELFF	TRBD1	NA	TRBV10-1	TRBJ2-2
TGTGCCAGCAGGAATCTCAGGGACGGAAACACTGAAGCTTTCTTT	CASRNLRDGNTEAFF	NA	NA	TRBV7-9	TRBJ1-1
TGTGCCAGCAGCTTGGACCTACGGAACGGGGAGCTGTTTTTT	CASSLDLRNGELFF	NA	NA	TRBV5-4	TRBJ2-2
TGCGCCAGCAGCAGGACCGGGACAGGGGTGATCTACGAGCAGTACTTC	CASSRTGTGVIYEQYF	TRBD1	NA	TRBV5-1	TRBJ2-7
TGTGCCAGCAGTGTTTTGAGCGGGAACACCGGGGAGCTGTTTTTT	CASSVLSGNTGELFF	NA	NA	TRBV2	TRBJ2-2
TGTGCCACCAGCAGAGCCAGCGGCAGGGGCGGCAATCAGCCCCAGCATTTT	CATSRASGRGGNQPQHF	NA	NA	TRBV15	TRBJ1-5
TGTGCCAGCCCTTCCGCTACACAGGGGGCGTCAAACGAGCAGTACTTC	CASPSATQGASNEQYF	TRBD1	once	TRBV18	TRBJ2-7
TGCGCCAGCAGCCCCCAAAAACTGGACTACGAGCAGTACTTC	CASSPQKLDYEQYF	NA	NA	TRBV4-3	TRBJ2-7
TGTGCTAGTGGTCATAGCGGGAGTCTTCGGAATGAGCAGTTCTTC	CASGHSGSLRNEQFF	TRBD2	once	TRBV12-5	TRBJ2-1
TGTGCCAGCAGCGGGATGAACACTGAAGCTTTCTTT	CASSGMNTEAFF	NA	NA	TRBV6-5	TRBJ1-1
TGCGCCAGCAGCTTGGTTAGCGGGAGGTCCTACGAGCAGTACTTC	CASSLVSGRSYEQYF	TRBD2	once	TRBV5-1	TRBJ2-7
TGTGCCAGCTCACCGCAACAGGGTATGGATGGCTACACCTTC	CASSPQQGMDGYTF	NA	NA	TRBV18	TRBJ1-2
TGTGCCAGCAGCTTAAGGTCAAGGGGTCAGCCCCAGCATTTT	CASSLRSRGQPQHF	NA	NA	TRBV7-2	TRBJ1-5
TGTGCCAGCAGTGGGGGACTAGCGGGAGGAGAGCAGTTCTTC	CASSGGLAGGEQFF	TRBD2	NA	TRBV2	TRBJ2-1
TGTGCCAGCTCACCCCCTACGGCAGGGGCCTACGAGCAGTACTTC	CASSPPTAGAYEQYF	NA	NA	TRBV18	TRBJ2-7
TGCGCCAGCAGCCCACCGTCAGCGGCTAGCACAGATACGCAGTATTTT	CASSPPSAASTDTQYF	NA	NA	TRBV5-1	TRBJ2-3
TGCGCCAGCAGCTTCGGGACTAGCGGGTTGAATGAGCAGTTCTTC	CASSFGTSGLNEQFF	TRBD2	NA	TRBV5-1	TRBJ2-1
TGTGCCAGCAGCCCCGTGGGCGGGATGGGAGCCAATGAGCAGTTCTTC	CASSPVGGMGANEQFF	NA	NA	TRBV6-4	TRBJ2-1
TGTGCCAGCAGCCGAACAGGGGGAGGTACTGAAGCTTTCTTT	CASSRTGGGTEAFF	TRBD1	once	TRBV6-5	TRBJ1-1
TGCGCCAGCAGCCCGCGGGGGGTCAATGAGCAGTTCTTC	CASSPRGVNEQFF	TRBD2	NA	TRBV5-1	TRBJ2-1
TGTGCCAGCAGCCGCGCGCGGGGTAACCGCTATGGCTACACCTTC	CASSRARGNRYGYTF	NA	NA	TRBV9	TRBJ1-2
TGTGCCAGCAGTGAACTAGGGTCGGGTGAGCAGTTCTTC	CASSELGSGEQFF	NA	once	TRBV6-1	TRBJ2-1
TGTGCCAGCAGTAGACTAGCGGGAGTTCGGTACTTC	CASSRLAGVRYF	TRBD2	NA	TRBV6-1	TRBJ2-7
TGTGCCACCAGCTCTTCCAAGAGGACCCTTTTGTATAGCAATCAGCCCCAGCATTTT	CATSSSKRTLLYSNQPQHF	NA	NA	TRBV15	TRBJ1-5
TGTGCTAGCAGCTCGGGAGCGGGAGCCGGATACAATGAGCAGTTCTTC	CASSSGAGAGYNEQFF	TRBD2	once	TRBV7-7	TRBJ2-1
TGTGCCAGCAGTGGGAGTTTGGCGAACACAGATACGCAGTATTTT	CASSGSLANTDTQYF	NA	once	TRBV25-1	TRBJ2-3
TGTGCCATCAGTCCACAAACAGGGGGGAACCAGCCCCAGCATTTT	CAISPQTGGNQPQHF	TRBD1	NA	TRBV10-3	TRBJ1-5
TGTGCCAGTAGTATCGGAGATAACACCGGGGAGCTGTTTTTT	CASSIGDNTGELFF	NA	NA	TRBV19	TRBJ2-2
TGTGCCAGCTCACCGGAACTAGCAGGGAATTCCTACAATGAGCAGTTCTTC	CASSPELAGNSYNEQFF	NA	NA	TRBV18	TRBJ2-1
TGCAGCGTTGTCGCCAATTCTGGCTACACCTTC	CSVVANSGYTF	NA	NA	TRBV29-1	TRBJ1-2
TGTGCCAGCAGCGAGGGGGGGGGATGGACTGAAGCTTTCTTT	CASSEGGGWTEAFF	NA	NA	TRBV25-1	TRBJ1-1
TGTGCCAGCAGCTTAGGGCTGGGGGCGGAGGAAAAACTGTTTTTT	CASSLGLGAEEKLFF	NA	NA	TRBV7-8	TRBJ1-4
TGCGCCAGCAGCTTGGGGACAGGGCCTGAAGCTTTCTTT	CASSLGTGPEAFF	TRBD1	NA	TRBV5-1	TRBJ1-1
TGTGCCAGCAGCTTAACAGGGTATAGCAATCAGCCCCAGCATTTT	CASSLTGYSNQPQHF	NA	NA	TRBV28	TRBJ1-5
TGTGCCAGCAGCTTGACCCCCAGAGAGACCCAGTACTTC	CASSLTPRETQYF	NA	once	TRBV5-5	TRBJ2-5
TGTGCCAGCACCGCTTTGGTAGGCCGCGCATCCGGGGAGCTGTTTTTT	CASTALVGRASGELFF	NA	NA	TRBV7-6	TRBJ2-2
TGTGCCAGCAGCGATTTGCCGGGGGTGTCTAACGAGCAGTACTTC	CASSDLPGVSNEQYF	NA	NA	TRBV6-5	TRBJ2-7
TGTGCCAGCAGCGTAGCCTCTAGCACAGATACGCAGTATTTT	CASSVASSTDTQYF	NA	NA	TRBV9	TRBJ2-3
TGTGCCAGCAGACCGGGCCCGGACAGGCATAACACCGGGGAGCTGTTTTTT	CASRPGPDRHNTGELFF	TRBD1	once	TRBV11-3	TRBJ2-2